This T cell receptor (beta chain) was identified in a study of cytomegalovirus exposure and HLA in healthy donors. V dropped 5 bases and J dropped 3 bases, with 11 bases sitting between them. Germline values: CDR1 LNHDA, CDR2 SQIVND (reference sequence). This CDR3 is 14 amino acids long. Researchers ran the PCR with 60 Vbeta and 13 Jbeta primers. Generated by immunoSEQ multiplex PCR, the TCRdb table keeps only in-frame clones and is missing some. The sample has some 180,000 clones, 70% to 80% seen once. The rearrangement joins TRBV19 to TRBJ1-5; D is ambiguous. The clonotype originates from a male donor in good health and CMV-seronegative. Source material: PBMCs. The DNA for the CDR3 is TGTGCCAGTAGTTTCCGGGAAATCAATCAGCCCCAGCATTTT. It encodes CASSFREINQPQHF.